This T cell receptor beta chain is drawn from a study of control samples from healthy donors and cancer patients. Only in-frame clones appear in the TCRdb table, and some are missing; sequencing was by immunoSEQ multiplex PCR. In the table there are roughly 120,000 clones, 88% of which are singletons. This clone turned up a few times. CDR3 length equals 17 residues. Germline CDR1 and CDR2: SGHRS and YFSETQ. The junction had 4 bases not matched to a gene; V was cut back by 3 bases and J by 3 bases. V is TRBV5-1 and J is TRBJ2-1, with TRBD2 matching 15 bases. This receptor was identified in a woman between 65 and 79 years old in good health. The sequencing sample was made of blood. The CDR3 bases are TGCGCCAGCAGCTACGGGACTAGCGGGGGGAACTACAATGAGCAGTTCTTC. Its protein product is CASSYGTSGGNYNEQFF.